The next 18 T cell receptor beta chains were all read from a single sample in a study of T cells in Graves' hyperthyroidism and ophthalmopathy. TCR beta CDR3 sequences were amplified from RNA transcripts. When the TCR CDR3 underwent first-round RT-PCR, the HTBI primer set was used. Via MiXCR, TCRdb re-called the multiplex PCR reads, giving one row per CDR3 protein. The sample shows 730,000 or so distinct CDR3 sequences, 18% of them seen only once. The sequencing input was blood. The receptors come from a woman in her fifties or sixties with Graves' hyperthyroidism that later progressed to Graves' ophthalmopathy.

This clonotype was observed at least ten times. The chain links TRBV11-3 to TRBJ2-3, with a tentative D call TRBD2 (7 bases). Germline V gene data show CDR1 as SGHNT and CDR2 as YENEEA. The CDR3 covers 14 residues. Trimming removed 2 bases from V and 4 bases from J, with 10 bases in between. The CDR3: CASSLSGGADTQYF. The CDR3 coding sequence is TGTGCCAGCAGCTTATCGGGGGGCGCAGATACGCAGTATTTT.

This clonotype was found a few times. The V call is TRBV19, the J call TRBJ1-5, with TRBD1 identical over 7 bases. V was clipped by 4 bases and J by 6 bases; unmatched bases: 3. The CDR3 consists of 13 residues. Germline values: CDR1 LNHDA, CDR2 SQIVND (reference sequence). CDR3 bases: TGTGCCAGTAGTACAGACAGGGTTCAGCCCCAGCATTTT. This encodes CASSTDRVQPQHF.

The chain couples TRBV27 to TRBJ1-5; the D gene is possibly TRBD1 (6 bases). V was pared by 6 bases and J by 7 bases, with 13 bases between. Germline CDR1 reads MNHEY; CDR2 reads SMNVEV (reference sequence). This CDR3 region has 13 residues. CDR3 nucleotide sequence: TGTGCCAGCAGAGAGGGGGATGGGCAGCCCCAGCATTTT. Translated, it gives CASREGDGQPQHF.

This chain links TRBV11-1 with TRBJ2-6; no definite D call. CDR3 length: 18 residues. The V gene's germline CDR1 is SGHAT and CDR2 FQDESV (reference sequence). Trimming cost V 3 bases and J 1 base, with 16 bases left between them. CDR3 region: CASSFRTEYGSGANVLTF. As DNA, the CDR3 is TGTGCCAGCAGCTTCCGGACGGAGTACGGATCTGGGGCCAACGTCCTGACTTTC.

This clonotype was counted between two and nine times. This chain connects TRBV5-1 to TRBJ2-7, with D unclear. In germline, CDR1 is SGHRS, CDR2 YFSETQ. Trimming removed 0 bases at V and 3 bases at J, with 7 bases between. This CDR3 contains 13 residues. CDR3 DNA sequence: TGCGCCAGCAGCTTGGTGGATGTCTACGAGCAGTACTTC. The encoded protein is CASSLVDVYEQYF. Combining the CDR3 with reference TRBV5-1 and TRBJ2-7 gives the whole variable domain KAGVTQTPRYLIKTRGQQVTLSCSPISGHRSVSWYQQTPGQGLQFLFEYFSETQRNKGNFPGRFSGRQFSNSRSEMNVSTLELGDSALYLCASSLVDVYEQYFGPGTRLTVT.

A few counts support this clonotype. V usage is TRBV13 and J usage is TRBJ2-5; no definite D call. V shed 3 bases and J shed 2 bases, with 10 bases lying between them. CDR1 is PRHDT, CDR2 FYEKMQ, per germline (reference sequence). The CDR3 totals 14 residues. DNA of the CDR3: TGTGCCAGCAGCTTGGAAAGGGAACAAGAGACCCAGTACTTC. This gives the protein CASSLEREQETQYF.

This clonotype has ten or more counts. The chain uses TRBV15 and TRBJ1-2; the D gene is possibly TRBD1 (5 bases). The V gene's germline CDR1 is LNHNV and CDR2 YYDKDF (reference sequence). This CDR3 region has 15 residues. V was pared by 3 bases and J by 4 bases, with 15 bases between. CDR3 loop: CATSSSPGDPYGYTF. CDR3 nucleotides: TGTGCCACCAGCAGTTCCCCCGGGGACCCCTATGGCTACACCTTC.

The chain has TRBV6-1 and TRBJ2-4; TRBD1 aligns across 7 bases. The CDR3 runs 16 residues. CDR1 is MNHNS and CDR2 is SASEGT in the germline V gene. V lost 8 bases, J lost 0 bases, and 10 bases stayed unmatched. The CDR3 sequence is CASSRDSGRAKNIQYF. In nucleotides, the CDR3 is TGTGCCAGCTCCAGGGACAGTGGTAGAGCCAAAAACATTCAGTACTTC.

The chain recombines TRBV3-1 with TRBJ2-2; D gene ambiguous. Germline V CDR1 and CDR2: LGHDT, YNNKEL (reference sequence). The CDR3 spans 14 residues. Trimming pared 5 bases from V and 4 bases from J, leaving 11 bases between. DNA of the CDR3: TGTGCCAGCAGCTCCTCGACCCGCACCGGGGAGCTGTTTTTT. The encoded protein is CASSSSTRTGELFF.

This chain links TRBV5-1 with TRBJ2-2; 12 bases fit TRBD2. V lost 4 bases and J lost 3; bases outside the gene matches: 7. The CDR3 sequence is 17 residues long. Germline values: CDR1 SGHRS, CDR2 YFSETQ. The CDR3: CASSDNPSGGDTGELFF. The DNA for the CDR3 is TGCGCCAGCAGCGACAACCCTAGCGGGGGGGACACCGGGGAGCTGTTTTTT.

The chain is built from TRBV6-1 and TRBJ2-5; D tentatively reads TRBD1 or TRBD2 (6 bases each). The CDR3 has 16 residues. V lost 6 bases and J lost 5, with 22 bases in between. Germline V gene lookup returns CDR1 MNHNS and CDR2 SASEGT. The CDR3 region has the DNA TGTGCCAGCAGGAATTCTGCGGGACAAAAGGAGGAGACCCAGTACTTC. Protein product: CASRNSAGQKEETQYF.

The chain is built from TRBV6-1 and TRBJ1-1, with D unresolved. Deletions cut 4 bases from V and 2 bases from J, with 14 bases between. Germline V CDR1 and CDR2: MNHNS, SASEGT. The CDR3 spans 15 residues. The CDR3 nucleotides are TGTGCCAGCAGTGGCCCTCCCGGATTTAACACTGAAGCTTTCTTT. Protein product: CASSGPPGFNTEAFF.

This clonotype was seen many times. V and J are TRBV30 and TRBJ2-1; D tentatively fits TRBD1 or TRBD2 (5 bases each). Germline V gene data show CDR1 as GTSNPN and CDR2 as SVGIG (reference sequence). Trimming took off 2 bases at V and 7 bases at J, with 18 bases between the two ends. The CDR3 covers 15 residues. The CDR3 region has the DNA TGTGCCTGGAGTACGGGGCAGGGTATTTCGAATGAGCAGTTCTTC. Its protein product is CAWSTGQGISNEQFF.

There are a few counts of this clonotype. The chain has TRBV13 and TRBJ2-5, with 7 nucleotides matching TRBD2. Germline-derived CDR1 and CDR2 are PRHDT and FYEKMQ (reference sequence). The CDR3 totals 17 residues. With 6 bases clipped from V and 4 bases from J, the junction kept 17 bases outside the gene matches. DNA of the CDR3: TGTGCCAGCAGGGCCCGGACTAGAGGTCCTGTGCGAGAGACCCAGTACTTC. Its translation is CASRARTRGPVRETQYF. The variable domain in full, with the rest retrieved from reference TRBV13 and TRBJ2-5, is AAGVIQSPRHLIKEKRETATLKCYPIPRHDTVYWYQQGPGQDPQFLISFYEKMQSDKGSIPDRFSAQQFSDYHSELNMSSLELGDSALYFCASRARTRGPVRETQYFGPGTRLLVL.

A note on this clonotype: A read error is possible here, since a much larger clone lies one base away. As the CDR3 is not closed by the conserved phenylalanine or tryptophan, this likely results from a read error. The chain is built from TRBV3-1 and TRBJ1-1, with TRBD1 as a possible D gene (5 bases). V shed 3 bases and J shed 2 bases, with 13 bases lying between them. The CDR3 totals 15 residues. CDR1 is LGHDT and CDR2 is YNNKEL in the germline V gene (reference sequence). CDR3 amino acids: CASSHPPGGNTEAFL. CDR3 nucleotide sequence: TGTGCCAGCAGCCACCCCCCGGGGGGAAACACTGAAGCTTTCCTT.

In its sample, this clonotype was seen a few times. The chain joins TRBV5-1 to TRBJ1-2; 7 bases agree with TRBD1. V lost 2 bases and J lost 1; bases outside the gene matches: 8. The CDR3 sequence is 16 residues long. Germline V CDR1 and CDR2: SGHRS, YFSETQ. The CDR3 DNA sequence: TGCGCCAGCAGCTTCTGGACAGGAGCCGGTAACTATGGCTACACCTTC. Translation: CASSFWTGAGNYGYTF.

The V gene is TRBV5-4, the J gene TRBJ1-1, with TRBD1 as a possible D gene (6 bases). The CDR3 has 15 residues. Per germline, CDR1 SGHNT and CDR2 YYREEE (reference sequence). V was shortened by 4 bases and J by 2 bases, with 15 bases between the two germline ends. The chain's CDR3 is CASSPRGGTNTEAFF. The CDR3 region has the DNA TGTGCCAGCAGCCCCAGGGGTGGGACTAACACTGAAGCTTTCTTT.

In its sample, this clonotype was seen a few times. The genes are TRBV6-2 or TRBV6-3 and TRBJ1-1; no clear D. V lost 0 bases to trimming and J lost 4 bases, with 9 bases between them. CDR1 and CDR2 (germline): MNHEY, SVGEGT. This CDR3 region has 14 residues. The CDR3 loop is CASSYSNKGTEAFF. For the CDR3, the DNA is TGTGCCAGCAGTTACTCGAACAAGGGCACTGAAGCTTTCTTT.